Sequencing of this T cell receptor beta chain was carried out in a study of identical twins. Whole-study results and caveats: Twin pairs' shared out-of-frame alpha sequences were enriched in low generation probability. Modelling approaches yielded underestimates of out-of-frame TCR alpha sharing between monozygotic twins.

V was cut by 0 bases and J by 4 bases, with 4 bases left in between. The CDR3 spans 12 residues. Per the germline V gene, CDR1 is LGHNA and CDR2 is YNFKEQ. Each CDR3 protein is one row after TCRdb ran MiXCR on the 5' RACE reads. The sample carries approximately 530,000 distinct CDR3 sequences, under 25% recorded once. This clonotype was counted between two and nine times. What it binds is not known. This sample was also put to use in a study of yellow fever vaccine responses in identical twins.

Material for sequencing was CD4+ T cells sorted from blood. The chain links TRBV4-2 to TRBJ2-7, with unresolved D. The sequence was obtained from a woman aged 18-29 years in good health. CDR3 DNA sequence: TGTGCCAGCAGCCAAGAGACATACGAGCAGTACGTC. Its translation is CASSQETYEQYV.